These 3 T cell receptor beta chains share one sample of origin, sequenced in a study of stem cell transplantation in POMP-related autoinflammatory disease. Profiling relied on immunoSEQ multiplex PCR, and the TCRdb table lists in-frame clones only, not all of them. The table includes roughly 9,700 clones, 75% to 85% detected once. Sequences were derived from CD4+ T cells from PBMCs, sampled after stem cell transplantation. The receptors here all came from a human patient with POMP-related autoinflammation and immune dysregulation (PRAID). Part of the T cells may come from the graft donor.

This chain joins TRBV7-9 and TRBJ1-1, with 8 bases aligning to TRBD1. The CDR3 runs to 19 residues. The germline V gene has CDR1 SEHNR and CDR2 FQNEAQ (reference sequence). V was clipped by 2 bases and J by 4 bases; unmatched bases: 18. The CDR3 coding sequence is TGTGCCAGCAGCTTAAAGGTTTCGTGGCAGGGGGCGGATGGCACTGAAGCTTTCTTT. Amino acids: CASSLKVSWQGADGTEAFF.

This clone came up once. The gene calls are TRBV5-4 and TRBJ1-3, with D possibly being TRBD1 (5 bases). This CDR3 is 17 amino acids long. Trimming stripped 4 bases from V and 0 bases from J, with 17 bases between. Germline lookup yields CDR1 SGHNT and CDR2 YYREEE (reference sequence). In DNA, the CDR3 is TGTGCCAGCAGCAAGCCCGGGACGGAACACTCTGGAAACACCATATATTTT. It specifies CASSKPGTEHSGNTIYF.

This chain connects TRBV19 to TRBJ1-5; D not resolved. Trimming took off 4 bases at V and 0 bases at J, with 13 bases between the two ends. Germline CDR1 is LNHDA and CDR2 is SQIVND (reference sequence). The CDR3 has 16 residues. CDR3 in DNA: TGTGCCAGTAGTAACCGACGGGTCAATAGCAATCAGCCCCAGCATTTT. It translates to CASSNRRVNSNQPQHF.